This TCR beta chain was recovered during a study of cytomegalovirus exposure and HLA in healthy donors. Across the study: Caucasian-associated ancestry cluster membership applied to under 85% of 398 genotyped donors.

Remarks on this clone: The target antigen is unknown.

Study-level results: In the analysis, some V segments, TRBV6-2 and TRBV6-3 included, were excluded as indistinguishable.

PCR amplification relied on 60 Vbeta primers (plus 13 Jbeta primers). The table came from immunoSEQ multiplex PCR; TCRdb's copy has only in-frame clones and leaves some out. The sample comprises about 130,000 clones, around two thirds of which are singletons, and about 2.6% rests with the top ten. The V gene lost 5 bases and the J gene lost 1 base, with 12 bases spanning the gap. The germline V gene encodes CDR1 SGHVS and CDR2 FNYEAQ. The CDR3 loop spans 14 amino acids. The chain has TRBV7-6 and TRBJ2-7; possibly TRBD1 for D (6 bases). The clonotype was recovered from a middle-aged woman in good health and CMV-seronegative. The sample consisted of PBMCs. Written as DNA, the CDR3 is TGTGCCAGCAGCGCTCGACAGGATTCCTACGAGCAGTACTTC. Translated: CASSARQDSYEQYF.